Each of the 14 T cell receptor beta chains below was sequenced from the same sample in a study of beta chain features in type 1 diabetes. Expressed TCRB transcripts were sequenced because the isolated RNA had all been reverse transcribed beforehand. The assay was immunoSEQ multiplex PCR, and TCRdb's table has in-frame clones only and misses some. In the table there are more than 300,000 clones, less than 10% of which are singletons. What was sequenced was central memory CD4+ T cells from blood. The origin of the receptors is a woman under 30 in good health.

This clone was seen more than once but under ten times. Being one base from a much bigger clone, this may be a read error. This chain joins TRBV11-2 and TRBJ1-1, with D maybe TRBD1 (6 bases). Germline CDR1 and CDR2: SGHAT and FQNNGV. Trimming stripped 5 bases from V and 2 bases from J, with 9 bases between. CDR3 length equals 13 residues. As DNA, the CDR3 is TGTGCCAGCAGCGTACAGGGAAACACTGAAGCTTTCTTT. Protein: CASSVQGNTEAFF.

J is TRBJ2-7 and V is TRBV7-9; tentatively, D is TRBD2 (5 bases). This CDR3 spans 15 amino acids. The ends were cut back, 1 base at V and 1 base at J, with 11 bases in the middle. CDR1 and CDR2 (germline): SEHNR, FQNEAQ (reference sequence). DNA for the CDR3: TGTGCCAGCAGCTTAGTTGTTGGGAGATCCTACGAGCAGTACTTC. As protein: CASSLVVGRSYEQYF.

This clone was seen a few times. V gene TRBV28 combines with J gene TRBJ1-1; D is possibly TRBD1 (6 bases). The germline gives CDR1 MDHEN, CDR2 SYDVKM. Trimming cost V 5 bases and J 11 bases, with 15 bases left between them. CDR3 length: 12 residues. CDR3 sequence (DNA): TGTGCCAGCAGTATACAGGGAAGTAGGGCTTTCTTT. It codes for CASSIQGSRAFF.

This clone was picked up a small number of times. The CDR3 reads CASSRLAGGPYTQYF. CDR3 nucleotides: TGTGCCAGCAGCCGACTAGCGGGAGGACCTTATACGCAGTATTTT. V and J are TRBV7-3 and TRBJ2-3, with 13 bases matching TRBD2. The germline V gene encodes CDR1 SGHTA and CDR2 FQGTGA. The CDR3 extends over 15 amino acids. The V and J ends lost 5 bases and 7 bases, in that order; junction bases with no gene match: 6. The entire variable domain, with the rest obtained from reference TRBV7-3 and TRBJ2-3, is as follows: GAGVSQTPSNKVTEKGKYVELRCDPISGHTALYWYRQSLGQGPEFLIYFQGTGAADDSGLPNDRFFAVRPEGSVSTLKIQRTERGDSAVYLCASSRLAGGPYTQYFGPGTRLTVL.

In this sample, this clone turned up a few times. Distinct nucleotide sequences in the sample also encode this CDR3. This chain links TRBV7-9 with TRBJ1-2; 7 positions match TRBD1. Germline loops: CDR1 SEHNR, CDR2 FQNEAQ (reference sequence). Trimming cost V 1 base and J 4 bases; bases outside gene matches: 0. This CDR3 region has 13 residues. CDR3: CASSLGTGYGYTF. The CDR3 nucleotides read TGTGCCAGCAGCTTAGGGACAGGCTATGGCTACACCTTC.

The rearrangement joins TRBV6-5 to TRBJ2-1; 8 bases are a match to TRBD1. This CDR3 is built from 15 residues. Germline assignment: CDR1 MNHEY and CDR2 SVGAGI. With 4 bases clipped from V and 6 bases from J, the junction kept 8 bases outside the gene matches. The CDR3 nucleotides read TGTGCCAGCAGTTCTCAGGGGGCGTTAGGCAATGAGCAGTTCTTC. Translating gives CASSSQGALGNEQFF.

This clone turned up a few times. The chain has TRBV23-1 and TRBJ1-3; TRBD1 is a possible D gene (5 bases). TRBV23-1 is an ORF, and what it does is uncertain. The CDR3 length is 13 residues. V was trimmed by 2 bases and J by 4 bases, leaving 6 bases between them. The CDR3 nucleotides read TGCGCCAGCAGTCAAAGGGGAGGAAACACCATATATTTT. The encoded protein is CASSQRGGNTIYF.

The rearrangement uses TRBV5-1 and TRBJ2-3; 11 bases map to TRBD2. In germline, CDR1 is SGHRS, CDR2 YFSETQ. With V trimmed by 0 bases and J by 0 bases, 0 bases remained unmatched. CDR3 length equals 16 residues. CDR3: CASSLGTSGSTDTQYF. CDR3 in DNA: TGCGCCAGCAGCTTGGGGACTAGCGGGAGCACAGATACGCAGTATTTT.

This clone has a handful of counts. This chain connects TRBV2 to TRBJ1-5; perhaps TRBD1 as D (6 bases). The CDR3 length is 14 residues. Germline CDR1 reads SNHLY; CDR2 reads FYNNEI. Trimming shortened V by 7 bases and J by 2 bases, and 12 bases separated the two germline ends. The CDR3 sequence is CASTYSGGNQPQHF. CDR3 sequence (DNA): TGTGCCAGCACCTATTCAGGGGGCAATCAGCCCCAGCATTTT.

In its sample, this clone was seen a few times. A read error may be the cause here, since a much bigger clone is one base away. CDR3 sequence reads: CASSYSGSTDTQYF. CDR3 sequence (DNA): TGTGCCAGCAGCTATAGCGGGAGCACAGATACGCAGTATTTT. J is TRBJ2-3 and V is TRBV9, with 7 bases aligning to TRBD2. Germline CDR1 SGDLS, CDR2 YYNGEE. The CDR3 covers 14 residues. The ends lost 4 bases at V and 0 bases at J; junction bases unmatched: 2.

This clone was counted between two and nine times. The V and J genes are TRBV7-9 and TRBJ1-5; D is unresolved. V was trimmed by 5 bases and J by 1 base, leaving 9 bases between them. Germline V gene lookup returns CDR1 SEHNR and CDR2 FQNEAQ (reference sequence). This CDR3 is 14 amino acids long. This CDR3 is CASSPGPSNQPQHF. The DNA for the CDR3 is TGTGCCAGCAGCCCCGGACCGAGCAATCAGCCCCAGCATTTT.

This clone has just a few counts. The chain employs TRBV21-1 and TRBJ2-1. TRBV21-1 corresponds to a pseudogene. This CDR3 has 13 residues. The DNA for the CDR3 is TGTGCCAGCAGCCCCCCGGGACCCCATGAGCAGTTCTTC. As protein: CASSPPGPHEQFF.

This clone was recorded a few times. The chain has TRBV6-5 and TRBJ2-6; the D gene is possibly TRBD1 (6 bases). CDR1 and CDR2 (germline): MNHEY, SVGAGI. Trimming stripped 6 bases from V and 2 bases from J, with 11 bases between. The CDR3 has 15 amino acids. The CDR3 reads CASREQGTGANVLTF. The CDR3, as DNA: TGTGCCAGCAGAGAACAGGGTACTGGGGCCAACGTCCTGACTTTC.

This clone has a handful of counts. The rearrangement uses TRBV5-4 and TRBJ2-2, with D tentatively TRBD1 (6 bases). Trimming removed 1 base at V and 8 bases at J, with 9 bases between. The CDR3 totals 13 residues. CDR1 and CDR2 from the germline V gene are SGHNT and YYREEE (reference sequence). DNA of the CDR3: TGTGCCAGCAGCTTGCAGGGGCCAGGGGAGCTGTTTTTT. The encoded protein is CASSLQGPGELFF.